One sample yielded the 32 T cell receptor beta chains listed below, sequenced in a study of blood T cells in healthy people across ages. The authors ran a second PCR of 7 to 11 cycles using a sample-barcoded 5' primer and a J-beta primer mix. Using its own MiXCR run on the 5' RACE reads, TCRdb lists one record per CDR3 protein. The sample consists of under 950,000 distinct CDR3 sequences, around a fifth of them appearing once. The specimen sequenced was blood. The receptors were sampled from a man between 65 and 85 years old in good health.

The V call is TRBV5-1, the J call TRBJ2-1, with a tentative D call TRBD2 (6 bases). This CDR3 is built from 16 residues. Germline V gene data show CDR1 as SGHRS and CDR2 as YFSETQ. Trimming took 4 bases from V and 5 from J, leaving 19 bases between them. The CDR3, as DNA: TGCGCCAGCAGCCAAACACTGGGGCCGGGGGACAATGAGCAGTTCTTC. Its protein product is CASSQTLGPGDNEQFF.

The chain couples TRBV7-9 to TRBJ1-2, with TRBD1 matching over 7 bases. CDR1 and CDR2 from the germline V gene are SEHNR and FQNEAQ (reference sequence). The J segment lost 2 bases and the V segment lost 4 bases, leaving 10 bases of the junction unmatched. The CDR3 is 16 residues long. The CDR3 region is CASSSADRVSNYGYTF. The CDR3 DNA sequence: TGTGCCAGCAGCTCAGCTGACAGGGTCTCCAACTATGGCTACACCTTC.

In its sample, this clonotype was seen a few times. This sequence joins TRBV6-5 and TRBJ1-1; D is perhaps TRBD1 (5 bases). Trimming removed 8 bases from V and 1 base from J, with 23 bases in between. The germline CDR1 and CDR2 sequences are MNHEY and SVGAGI. This CDR3 spans 17 amino acids. The CDR3 nucleotides read TGTGCCAGCTTTTCGTTTATAGAGGGGAGGGGGAACACTGAAGCTTTCTTT. It encodes CASFSFIEGRGNTEAFF.

This clonotype was counted between two and nine times. The J gene is TRBJ2-3, the V gene TRBV24-1, with a weak D call TRBD2 (6 bases). Germline CDR1 reads KGHDR; CDR2 reads SFDVKD. The CDR3 sequence is 16 residues long. V lost 2 bases and J lost 1, with 12 bases in between. The CDR3 sequence: CATSDWVSGGTDTQYF. CDR3 coding DNA: TGTGCCACCAGTGATTGGGTTAGCGGTGGCACAGATACGCAGTATTTT.

In this sample, this clonotype turned up a few times. The chain links TRBV7-3 to TRBJ1-1; weak D call: TRBD1 (6 bases). Germline CDR1 is SGHTA and CDR2 is FQGTGA. The CDR3 loop spans 13 amino acids. The V gene lost 5 bases and the J gene lost 4 bases, with 11 bases spanning the gap. The CDR3 nucleotides read TGTGCCAGCAGCGATCAGACAGGCACTGAAGCTTTCTTT. Translation: CASSDQTGTEAFF.

The chain has TRBV5-1 and TRBJ2-1, with TRBD2 identical over 9 bases. The CDR3 contains 15 residues. Germline loops: CDR1 SGHRS, CDR2 YFSETQ. With 0 bases clipped from V and 12 bases from J, the junction kept 10 bases outside the gene matches. In DNA form, the CDR3 reads TGCGCCAGCAGCTTGGTTTCTAGCGGGAATTCGGGGCAGTTCTTC. It yields the protein CASSLVSSGNSGQFF.

V is TRBV4-3 and J is TRBJ1-2; the D gene is possibly TRBD1 (6 bases). The germline V and J ends were trimmed by 8 bases and 6 bases, with 16 bases remaining between them. Germline CDR1 and CDR2: LGHNA and YSLEER. The CDR3 has 13 amino acids. DNA for the CDR3: TGCGCCAGCCGTCTTGGGGGCACGCATGGCTACACCTTC. Protein product: CASRLGGTHGYTF.

This clonotype was seen ten or more times. The chain combines TRBV5-1 with TRBJ2-3, with D maybe TRBD1 (5 bases). Trimming removed 4 bases at V and 0 bases at J, with 21 bases between. This CDR3 has 18 residues. Per germline, CDR1 SGHRS and CDR2 YFSETQ. CDR3 coding DNA: TGCGCCAGCAGCCCGCAAGCAGGGTCTCAACTTAGCACAGATACGCAGTATTTT. Its translation is CASSPQAGSQLSTDTQYF.

This sequence joins TRBV25-1 and TRBJ2-7, with D possibly TRBD1 on 6 matching bases. Trimming took 6 bases from V and 2 from J, leaving 11 bases between them. Looked up from germline, CDR1 is MGHDK and CDR2 is SYGVNS. The length of the CDR3 is 13 residues. CDR3 DNA sequence: TGTGCCAGCAGAAAAACAGGGACCTACGAGCAGTACGTC. As protein: CASRKTGTYEQYV.

This clonotype appeared a few times. This chain connects TRBV18 to TRBJ2-7; 7 bases align to TRBD1. The ends lost 6 bases at V and 1 base at J; junction bases unmatched: 6. CDR3 size: 14 residues. Germline V lookup: CDR1 KGHSH, CDR2 LQKENI. CDR3: CASSIGDSSYEQYV. As DNA, the CDR3 is TGTGCCAGCTCGATAGGGGACAGTTCCTACGAGCAGTACGTC.

CDR3 region: CASSEHLGQGLVDTEAFF. In nucleotides, the CDR3 is TGTGCCAGCAGCGAACACTTGGGACAGGGGCTGGTCGACACTGAAGCTTTCTTT. The rearrangement links TRBV13 to TRBJ1-1; 10 nucleotides align to TRBD1. Germline CDR1 reads PRHDT; CDR2 reads FYEKMQ (reference sequence). Losses at the gene ends were 5 bases for V and 3 bases for J; bases not matched to a gene: 15. The CDR3 length is 18 residues.

The gene calls are TRBV14 and TRBJ2-7; D possibly matches TRBD1 or TRBD2 (5 bases each). Germline-derived CDR1 and CDR2 are SGHDN and FVKESK. This CDR3 comprises 14 residues. The V end lost 1 base, the J end lost 9 bases, and 16 bases lay between the germline ends. CDR3 sequence (DNA): TGTGCCAGCAGCCAAGCCTCACGTCAGGGACGGCAGTACTTC. Amino acid sequence: CASSQASRQGRQYF.

This clonotype was recorded a few times. V usage is TRBV7-9 and J usage is TRBJ2-3, with 9 bases identical to TRBD1. CDR1 SEHNR and CDR2 FQNEAQ come from the germline V gene (reference sequence). There are 15 residues in the CDR3. The J segment lost 0 bases and the V segment lost 8 bases, leaving 6 bases of the junction unmatched. In DNA form, the CDR3 reads TGTGCCAGCGGGACAGGGCTTTGGAGCACAGATACGCAGTATTTT. Its protein is CASGTGLWSTDTQYF.

This rearrangement joins TRBV7-7 to TRBJ2-7; the D is unclear. The V gene lost 7 bases and the J gene lost 1 base, with 11 bases spanning the gap. This CDR3 is built from 13 residues. The germline V gene has CDR1 SSHAT and CDR2 FNYEAQ (reference sequence). The CDR3 region has the DNA TGTGCCAGCATACTTTCGGTGTCCTACGAGCAGTACGTC. As protein: CASILSVSYEQYV.

This clonotype has just a few counts. The J gene is TRBJ2-5, the V gene TRBV6-5, with D perhaps given as TRBD1 or TRBD2 (5 bases each). Germline loops: CDR1 MNHEY, CDR2 SVGAGI. V lost 6 bases to trimming and J lost 5 bases, with 13 bases between them. This CDR3 has 13 residues. The CDR3 nucleotides are TGTGCCAGCAGCACGGGGCCTCCGGAGACCCAGTACTTC. Translating gives CASSTGPPETQYF.

In its sample, this clonotype was seen a few times. V is TRBV7-8 and J is TRBJ2-1; D may be TRBD2 (5 bases). Trimming removed 1 base at V and 3 bases at J, with 7 bases between. The germline gives CDR1 SGHVS, CDR2 FQNEAQ. This CDR3 spans 14 amino acids. CDR3 in DNA: TGTGCCAGCAGCTTAGGAGGGTACTACAATGAGCAGTTCTTC. This encodes CASSLGGYYNEQFF. The entire variable domain, with the rest obtained from reference TRBV7-8 and TRBJ2-1, is as follows: GAGVSQSPRYKVAKRGQDVALRCDPISGHVSLFWYQQALGQGPEFLTYFQNEAQLDKSGLPSDRFFAERPEGSVSTLKIQRTQQEDSAVYLCASSLGGYYNEQFFGPGTRLTVL.

Regarding this clonotype: The junction departs from germline at one end; a sequencing error may be responsible. The gene calls are TRBV10-3 and TRBJ2-5; no reliable D call. Germline CDR1 is ENHRY and CDR2 is SYGVKD. The length of the CDR3 is 12 residues. As DNA, the CDR3 is TGTGCCATCAGTGAAGCAAGCGATGAGCAGCTCTTC. Protein: CAISEASDEQLF.

There are many counts of this clonotype. This chain uses TRBV7-7 with TRBJ1-2; no clear D. This CDR3 comprises 15 residues. Germline-derived CDR1 and CDR2 are SSHAT and FNYEAQ (reference sequence). Trimming pared 2 bases from V and 4 bases from J, leaving 14 bases between. This chain's CDR3 is CASSLKLEGGYGYTF. CDR3 coding DNA: TGTGCCAGCAGCTTAAAGCTTGAGGGTGGCTATGGCTACACCTTC.

The V call is TRBV6-6, the J call TRBJ2-7; possibly TRBD1 or TRBD2 for D (5 bases each). CDR3 length equals 14 residues. Germline-derived CDR1 and CDR2 are MNHNY and SVGAGI (reference sequence). The V end lost 6 bases, the J end lost 2 bases, and 14 bases lay between the germline ends. The CDR3 loop is CASSLEGIPYEQYF. The CDR3 DNA sequence: TGTGCCAGCAGCCTCGAGGGGATCCCCTACGAGCAGTACTTC.

The V and J genes are TRBV7-9 and TRBJ2-3; D could derive from TRBD1 or TRBD2 (5 bases each). V was clipped by 8 bases and J by 0 bases, with 15 bases between them. This CDR3 contains 15 residues. CDR1 and CDR2 (germline): SEHNR, FQNEAQ (reference sequence). The CDR3 nucleotides are TGTGCCAGCGGGACGAGGGCGACTAGCACAGATACGCAGTATTTT. Protein: CASGTRATSTDTQYF.

The chain couples TRBV28 to TRBJ1-4; no clear D gene. Germline CDR1 and CDR2: MDHEN and SYDVKM. This CDR3 is 15 amino acids long. V was clipped by 6 bases and J by 0 bases, with 11 bases between them. This CDR3 reads CASRLGGATNEKLFF. As DNA, the CDR3 is TGTGCCAGCAGACTGGGCGGGGCAACTAATGAAAAACTGTTTTTT.

As concerns this clonotype: This is likely a read error, given that the CDR3 carries no conserved phenylalanine or tryptophan at its end. V and J are TRBV5-1 and TRBJ2-3; D is undetermined. This CDR3 comprises 15 residues. Germline CDR1 reads SGHRS; CDR2 reads YFSETQ. With 0 bases removed from V and 0 bases from J, the gap between germline ends came to 8 bases. The CDR3 DNA sequence: TGCGCCAGCAGCTTGGACGTGGGAAGCACAGATACGCAGTATCTT. This gives the protein CASSLDVGSTDTQYL.

There are a few counts of this clonotype. The CDR3 DNA follows: TGTGCCAGCGGTCGTAGCCGGACAGGCACTGAAGCTTTCTTT. It specifies CASGRSRTGTEAFF. V usage is TRBV6-4 and J usage is TRBJ1-1; TRBD1 aligns across 7 bases. CDR1 MRHNA and CDR2 SNTAGT come from the germline V gene. The CDR3 is 14 amino acids. J gave up 4 bases and V 8 bases, and 10 bases lay outside the gene matches.

The chain employs TRBV20-1 and TRBJ2-3; TRBD1 aligns across 7 bases. The germline CDR1 and CDR2 sequences are DFQATT and SNEGSKA (reference sequence). J was trimmed by 5 bases and V by 6 bases; bases with no gene match: 11. The CDR3 is 14 residues long. CDR3 sequence (DNA): TGCAGTGCGTTGACAGGGCGGGTCGAAGATACGCAGTATTTT. This sequence encodes CSALTGRVEDTQYF.

The chain employs TRBV2 and TRBJ2-5; TRBD2 matches at 10 bases. The assigned J gene may be wrong: the sequence end matches TRBJ2-1 better. Germline CDR1 and CDR2: SNHLY and FYNNEI. The CDR3 runs 13 residues. CDR3 sequence reads: CASQGLAGVEQFF. The CDR3 DNA follows: TGTGCCAGCCAGGGGCTAGCGGGAGTTGAGCAGTTCTTC.

This clonotype was recorded a few times. The V gene is TRBV6-2 or TRBV6-3, the J gene TRBJ2-1; a possible D gene is TRBD1 (5 bases). The CDR3 contains 13 residues. Trimming took off 5 bases at V and 10 bases at J, with 15 bases between the two ends. Germline V gene data show CDR1 as MNHEY and CDR2 as SVGEGT. The DNA of the CDR3 is TGTGCCAGCAGTCCGGCCAGGGTTTGGGAGCAGTTCTTC. Amino acids: CASSPARVWEQFF.

The rearrangement joins TRBV3-1 to TRBJ1-1; no firm D call. Trimming stripped 0 bases from V and 4 bases from J, with 12 bases between. The CDR3 length is 15 residues. CDR1 and CDR2 (germline): LGHDT, YNNKEL (reference sequence). CDR3 sequence reads: CASSQDSVPLTEAFF. DNA for the CDR3: TGTGCCAGCAGCCAAGATTCAGTACCCCTCACTGAAGCTTTCTTT.

This clonotype was counted between two and nine times. The gene calls are TRBV11-2 and TRBJ1-2; 8 bases fit TRBD1. The V gene's germline CDR1 is SGHAT and CDR2 FQNNGV. The CDR3 totals 16 residues. The V and J ends lost 1 base and 5 bases, in that order; junction bases with no gene match: 9. The CDR3 nucleotides are TGTGCCAGCAGCTTAGGCAACGCCAGGGGGCTTTATGGCTACACCTTC. Translation gives CASSLGNARGLYGYTF.

This chain connects TRBV3-1 to TRBJ1-5; no definite D call. V lost 3 bases and J 5 bases, leaving 11 bases between the germline ends. Germline CDR1 and CDR2: LGHDT and YNNKEL (reference sequence). CDR3 size: 14 residues. CDR3 region: CASSQSFGDQPQHF. The DNA of the CDR3 is TGTGCCAGCAGCCAGAGTTTTGGGGATCAGCCCCAGCATTTT.

The V call is TRBV11-1, the J call TRBJ2-1; 7 bases agree with TRBD1. The CDR3 is 21 amino acids. Unmatched junction bases numbered 22, after V lost 5 bases and J lost 0 bases. The germline V gene encodes CDR1 SGHAT and CDR2 FQDESV (reference sequence). CDR3 region: CASSKSSYGTVSRGSYNEQFF. The CDR3 nucleotides read TGTGCCAGCAGCAAAAGCAGTTACGGGACAGTTTCTCGAGGCTCCTACAATGAGCAGTTCTTC.

The J gene is TRBJ1-1, the V gene TRBV12-3 or TRBV12-4; D call uncertain. CDR3 length: 12 amino acids. Between the trimmed V and J ends, which lost 6 bases and 7 bases, there was a span of 12 bases. The CDR3 DNA is TGTGCCAGCAGCCAGCATTCGCTTGAAGCTTTCTTT. Encoded protein: CASSQHSLEAFF.

This clonotype showed up many times. The rearrangement links TRBV12-3 or TRBV12-4 to TRBJ2-1, with 7 bases aligning to TRBD1. Trimming removed 5 bases from V and 3 bases from J; junction bases left unmatched: 4. The CDR3 spans 14 residues. The CDR3 sequence: CASSLGTDYNEQFF. The CDR3 bases are TGTGCCAGCAGTCTCGGGACAGACTACAATGAGCAGTTCTTC.